What follows describes a single TCR beta chain. This entry is derived from a study of blood T cell repertoires in COVID-19. Looking at the study overall: COVID-19 samples, acute and convalescent, were from the United States, Italy and Spain.

Per the original methods: Estimation of nucleated cell counts was performed using reference gene primer amplification. Only in-frame clones appear in the TCRdb table, and some are missing; sequencing was by immunoSEQ multiplex PCR. That table supplies the V and J calls and clone size; D and trimming were determined from the DNA. The top ten clones hold about 2.9% of a sample with 350,000 to 400,000 clones, 89% of them seen once. The CDR3 loop spans 15 amino acids. With V trimmed by 5 bases and J by 8 bases, 8 bases remained unmatched. CDR1 and CDR2 from the germline V gene are KGHDR and SFDVKD. Enrolled during active infection, Seattle patients were then followed longitudinally.

The sample was peripheral blood. This receptor was identified in a woman between 25 and 40 years old with COVID-19, enrolled during active disease. The chain carries TRBV24-1 and TRBJ2-1, with 10 bases matching TRBD2. The CDR3, as DNA: TGTGCCACCAGTGTGGCTAGCGGGAGTATCCATGAGCAGTTCTTC. This encodes CATSVASGSIHEQFF.